Listed below are T cell receptor beta chains from one sample, sequenced in a study of T cells in Graves' hyperthyroidism and ophthalmopathy. TCRdb reprocessed the multiplex PCR reads with MiXCR, giving one entry per CDR3 protein. The repertoire has hundreds of thousands of distinct CDR3 sequences, 11% to 15% of them found once; the top ten carry roughly 10%. Sequencing was carried out using blood. The source is a woman between 18 and 29 years old with Graves' hyperthyroidism. CDR3s include the opening cysteine and the closing phenylalanine or tryptophan. The D gene is left open where the match is weak. Clone size is not always given. Where it is, it says once, few, many or a class for expanded clones.

clone size	V gene	J gene	D gene	CDR3 protein	CDR3 DNA
few	TRBV7-2	TRBJ1-1	-	CASSFGPQGLGTEAFF	TGTGCCAGCAGCTTCGGGCCACAGGGACTCGGCACTGAAGCTTTCTTT
-	TRBV29-1	TRBJ2-1	TRBD1	CCGTGRPNEQFF	TGCTGTGGGACAGGACGCCCCAATGAGCAGTTCTTC
few	TRBV4-1	TRBJ1-5	TRBD1	CASSQGQGDNQPQHF	TGCGCCAGCAGCCAAGGCCAGGGGGATAATCAGCCCCAGCATTTT
many	TRBV5-8	TRBJ2-7	-	CASSWRPTNEQYF	TGTGCCAGCAGCTGGAGGCCCACTAACGAGCAGTACTTC
-	TRBV7-8	TRBJ1-1	-	CASSLRQLNAEAFF	TGTGCCAGCAGCTTAAGACAGCTGAACGCTGAAGCTTTCTTT
few	TRBV7-9	TRBJ2-7	-	CASSSGVTWGEQYF	TGTGCCAGCAGCTCGGGTGTGACCTGGGGGGAGCAGTACTTC
-	TRBV5-1	TRBJ1-3	TRBD1	CASSLTGQGRISSGNTIYF	TGCGCCAGCAGCTTGACGGGACAGGGTCGAATAAGCTCTGGAAACACCATATATTTT
many	TRBV28	TRBJ2-5	-	CASKPGSETQYF	TGTGCCAGCAAGCCGGGTTCGGAGACCCAGTACTTC
many	TRBV20-1	TRBJ2-3	TRBD2	CSAIPLAGGPDTQYF	TGCAGTGCTATACCTCTAGCGGGAGGGCCAGATACGCAGTATTTT
many	TRBV20-1	TRBJ2-7	-	CSARERGDHEQYF	TGCAGTGCTAGAGAAAGGGGGGACCACGAGCAGTACTTC
many	TRBV20-1	TRBJ2-1	-	CSAGEGNEQFF	TGCAGTGCTGGAGAAGGAAATGAGCAGTTCTTC
-	TRBV7-9	TRBJ2-5	TRBD1	CASRGDRGKQETQYF	TGTGCCAGCAGAGGGGACAGGGGGAAACAAGAGACCCAGTACTTC
-	TRBV6-2/TRBV6-3	TRBJ2-1	-	CASSPNRARNHNEQFF	TGTGCCAGCAGTCCAAACCGGGCCCGGAACCACAATGAGCAGTTCTTC
few	TRBV14	TRBJ2-1	TRBD2	CASSQVRATSGSEQFF	TGTGCCAGCAGCCAAGTGCGGGCGACTAGCGGGAGTGAACAGTTCTTC
many	TRBV11-2	TRBJ1-1	-	CASSLLGGRMNTEAFF	TGTGCCAGCAGCCTCTTGGGAGGAAGGATGAACACTGAAGCTTTCTTT
few	TRBV5-4	TRBJ1-4	TRBD1	CASSQPDRGQKLFF	TGTGCCAGCAGCCAACCAGACAGGGGCCAAAAACTGTTTTTT
many	TRBV11-2	TRBJ2-4	TRBD2	CASSPAGERAKNIQYF	TGTGCCAGCAGCCCGGCGGGGGAGAGGGCCAAAAACATTCAGTACTTC
-	TRBV4-1	TRBJ2-7	TRBD2	CASSQGLAGVGEQYF	TGCGCCAGCAGCCAAGGACTAGCGGGAGTGGGCGAGCAGTACTTC
many	TRBV6-1	TRBJ2-7	TRBD1	CASSRGPSSYEQYF	TGTGCCAGCAGTAGGGGGCCTAGCTCCTACGAGCAGTACTTC
-	TRBV27	TRBJ2-1	TRBD2	CASSFPPGGIDEQFF	TGTGCCAGCAGTTTTCCCCCGGGGGGGATCGATGAGCAGTTCTTC
-	TRBV19	TRBJ1-1	-	CASSIGLTGEAFF	TGTGCCAGTAGTATAGGTTTGACAGGTGAAGCTTTCTTT
few	TRBV12-3/TRBV12-4	TRBJ1-5	-	CASKRGWEPQHF	TGTGCCAGCAAGAGGGGATGGGAGCCCCAGCATTTT
few	TRBV7-9	TRBJ2-2	TRBD2	CASSPTNLAGATGELFF	TGTGCCAGCAGCCCGACGAACCTAGCGGGAGCTACCGGGGAGCTGTTTTTT
many	TRBV20-1	TRBJ2-1	-	CSARGKSESSYNEQFF	TGCAGTGCTAGGGGGAAAAGCGAGAGCTCCTACAATGAGCAGTTCTTC
many	TRBV20-1	TRBJ2-3	-	CSANDGRRIQDTQYF	TGCAGTGCCAACGACGGGCGGCGAATACAAGATACGCAGTATTTT
many	TRBV12-3/TRBV12-4	TRBJ2-5	-	CASSSMEGQETQYF	TGTGCCAGCAGTTCTATGGAGGGCCAAGAGACCCAGTACTTC
many	TRBV7-8	TRBJ2-1	TRBD2	CASSQGLAVLSSYNEQFF	TGTGCCAGCAGCCAGGGACTAGCGGTTTTAAGCTCCTACAATGAGCAGTTCTTC
many	TRBV7-9	TRBJ2-5	TRBD1	CASRRDRALQETQYF	TGTGCCAGCAGACGGGACAGGGCACTCCAAGAGACCCAGTACTTC
many	TRBV5-6	TRBJ2-1	TRBD1	CASSRGPGYNEQFF	TGTGCCAGCAGCAGGGGGCCTGGGTACAATGAGCAGTTCTTC
many	TRBV7-9	TRBJ2-5	-	CASSSSNYQETQYF	TGTGCCAGCAGCTCTTCCAACTACCAAGAGACCCAGTACTTC
-	TRBV19	TRBJ2-1	TRBD2	CASRLAGDNEQFF	TGTGCCAGTCGGCTAGCGGGAGACAATGAGCAGTTCTTC
many	TRBV2	TRBJ1-4	-	CASSEHEKLFF	TGTGCCAGCAGTGAACACGAAAAACTGTTTTTT
few	TRBV7-3	TRBJ2-2	-	CASSEAAANTGELFF	TGTGCCAGCAGCGAGGCAGCAGCGAACACCGGGGAGCTGTTTTTT
many	TRBV11-3	TRBJ2-3	TRBD1	CASSPGQPTDTQYF	TGTGCCAGCAGCCCGGGACAGCCCACAGATACGCAGTATTTT
-	TRBV14	TRBJ2-1	TRBD2	CASSQEEGGSNEQFF	TGTGCCAGCAGCCAAGAGGAGGGAGGGTCGAATGAGCAGTTCTTC
-	TRBV7-8	TRBJ2-1	TRBD2	CASRERIVGGRGVSYNDQFF	TGTGCCAGCAGGGAAAGAATCGTCGGCGGGAGAGGTGTGTCCTACAATGATCAGTTCTTC
-	TRBV7-2	TRBJ1-5	TRBD1	CASSLKGQGINQPQHF	TGTGCCAGCAGCTTAAAGGGACAGGGGATCAATCAGCCCCAGCATTTT
-	TRBV7-2	TRBJ2-7	TRBD2	CASSTGLPLEQYF	TGTGCCAGCAGCACGGGACTACCGCTCGAGCAGTACTTC
many	TRBV13	TRBJ2-3	TRBD2	CASSTTSGRATDTQYF	TGTGCCAGCAGTACGACTAGCGGGAGGGCCACAGATACGCAGTATTTT
many	TRBV5-6	TRBJ1-1	-	CASSPPLANTEAFF	TGTGCCAGCAGCCCGCCTCTGGCTAACACTGAAGCTTTCTTT
-	TRBV6-2/TRBV6-3	TRBJ2-1	TRBD2	CASSSPGAAGAYNEQFF	TGTGCCAGCAGTTCCCCCGGAGCAGCGGGGGCCTACAATGAGCAGTTCTTC